Each of the 10 T cell receptor beta chains below was sequenced from the same sample in a study of breast tumors, draining lymph nodes, adjacent tissues. A single record per CDR3 protein comes from TCRdb applying MiXCR to the multiplex PCR reads. The sample shows 150,000 to 250,000 distinct CDR3 sequences, around a third of them seen only once. Samples came from axillary lymph nodes draining the breast cancer. The sample consisted of axillary lymph node tissue. These receptors originate from a female donor with breast cancer. Some clones in this sample may be carry-over from other donors' samples.

This clonotype was observed a single time. The J gene is TRBJ2-2, the V gene TRBV7-9; TRBD2 matches 10 bases. This CDR3 contains 17 residues. The germline CDR1 and CDR2 sequences are SEHNR and FQNEAQ (reference sequence). V shed 6 bases and J 3 bases; nucleotides not matched to a gene: 10. The CDR3 nucleotides are TGTGCCAGCAGTGCTACCGCTAGCGGGAGATACACCGGGGAGCTGTTTTTT. Protein: CASSATASGRYTGELFF.

V usage is TRBV5-8 and J usage is TRBJ2-5; TRBD2 aligns across 7 bases. Trimming cost V 0 bases and J 5 bases; bases outside gene matches: 16. The CDR3 extends over 18 amino acids. CDR1 SGHTS and CDR2 YDEGEE come from the germline V gene. For the CDR3, the DNA is TGTGCCAGCAGCTTGGAGTGGCTAGCGGATAACACCGGGGAGACCCAGTACTTC. It is translated as CASSLEWLADNTGETQYF.

This clonotype was counted ten times or more. The chain is built from TRBV24-1 and TRBJ2-1, with 8 bases fitting TRBD1. J lost 6 bases, V lost 6 bases, and 9 bases had no gene match. The CDR3 sequence is 15 residues long. Germline CDR1 KGHDR, CDR2 SFDVKD. CDR3 coding DNA: TGTGCCACCAGTCCGCCAGGGGGCAGGGGCAATGAGCAGTTCTTC. Translation gives CATSPPGGRGNEQFF.

This clonotype was detected ten times or more. The genes are TRBV7-9 and TRBJ1-2; D remains unclear. Trimming removed 5 bases at V and 7 bases at J, with 11 bases between. This CDR3 is 12 amino acids long. CDR1 SEHNR and CDR2 FQNEAQ come from the germline V gene (reference sequence). The CDR3 reads CASSRGISGYTF. The CDR3 DNA reads TGTGCCAGCAGCCGAGGAATCTCTGGCTACACCTTC.

This clonotype occurred a few times. With a much larger clone just one base away, this may be a read error. The V gene is TRBV13, the J gene TRBJ2-7, with 7 bases lining up with TRBD2. The CDR3 has 14 amino acids. V gave up 6 bases and J gave up 3 bases; unmatched junction bases: 8. Germline V CDR1 and CDR2: PRHDT, FYEKMQ (reference sequence). The CDR3 region is CASRTRGSNYEQYF. CDR3 in DNA: TGTGCCAGCAGGACTCGCGGGAGCAACTACGAGCAGTACTTC.

This clonotype was seen many times. The rearrangement joins TRBV6-1 to TRBJ2-7; 10 bases map to TRBD1. Germline CDR1 and CDR2: MNHNS and SASEGT. With V trimmed by 6 bases and J by 5 bases, 7 bases remained unmatched. There are 14 residues in the CDR3. This chain's CDR3 is CASSMTGGGDEQYF. The CDR3 DNA follows: TGTGCCAGCAGCATGACAGGGGGCGGCGACGAGCAGTACTTC.

The CDR3 DNA follows: TGTGCCAGCACCCTCCGGGACACCATATATTTT. Its translation: CASTLRDTIYF. This sequence joins TRBV6-6 and TRBJ1-3; D is unresolved. The V end lost 7 bases, the J end lost 8 bases, and 9 bases lay between the germline ends. The CDR3 is 11 amino acids. From germline, CDR1 is MNHNY and CDR2 SVGAGI (reference sequence).

Turning to this clonotype: One end of the junction does not line up with germline, which may come from a read error. The chain has TRBV29-1 and TRBJ2-6, with unresolved D. The germline gives CDR1 SQVTM, CDR2 ANQGSEA. This CDR3 comprises 11 residues. As DNA, the CDR3 is TGCAGCGTCCTTGGAACTAACACTGAAGCTTTC. Residues: CSVLGTNTEAF.

This clonotype has a count of ten or more. J is TRBJ2-1 and V is TRBV20-1; possibly TRBD2 for D (7 bases). Trimming left V 3 bases short and J 1 base short, with 13 bases between. There are 15 residues in the CDR3. Germline V lookup: CDR1 DFQATT, CDR2 SNEGSKA (reference sequence). Written as DNA, the CDR3 is TGCAGTGCTAGTCTCGGGGGGCGATCCTACAATGAGCAGTTCTTC. Translation: CSASLGGRSYNEQFF.

This rearrangement joins TRBV7-2 to TRBJ2-5; TRBD2 matches at 9 bases. The CDR3 has 18 amino acids. With 1 base clipped from V and 2 bases from J, the junction kept 11 bases outside the gene matches. Germline-derived CDR1 and CDR2 are SGHTA and FQGNSA. Written as DNA, the CDR3 is TGTGCCAGCAGCTTAGGAGGGGGAGGGCTAGCGGGACAAGAGACCCAGTACTTC. The encoded protein is CASSLGGGGLAGQETQYF.